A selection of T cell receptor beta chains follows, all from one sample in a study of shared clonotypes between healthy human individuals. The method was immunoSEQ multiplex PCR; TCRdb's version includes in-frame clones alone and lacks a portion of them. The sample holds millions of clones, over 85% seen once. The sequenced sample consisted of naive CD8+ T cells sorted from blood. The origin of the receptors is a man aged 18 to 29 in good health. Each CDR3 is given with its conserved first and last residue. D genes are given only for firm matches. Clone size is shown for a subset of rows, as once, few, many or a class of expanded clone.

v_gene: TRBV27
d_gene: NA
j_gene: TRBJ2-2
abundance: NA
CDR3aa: CASSLITHTTGELFF

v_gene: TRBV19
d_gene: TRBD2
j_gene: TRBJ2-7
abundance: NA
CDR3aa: CASSIIAGESYEQYF

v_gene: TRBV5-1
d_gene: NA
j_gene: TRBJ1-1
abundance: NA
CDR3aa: CASEGIDTEAFF

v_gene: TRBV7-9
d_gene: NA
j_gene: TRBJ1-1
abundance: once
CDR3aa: CASSRNKEAFF

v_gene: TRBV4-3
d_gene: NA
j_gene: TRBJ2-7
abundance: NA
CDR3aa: CASSQGTTLEQYF

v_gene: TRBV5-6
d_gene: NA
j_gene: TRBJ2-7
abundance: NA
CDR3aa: CASRLAGSPYEQYF

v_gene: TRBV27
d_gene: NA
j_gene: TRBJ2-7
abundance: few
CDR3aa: CASSLGGVGNEQYF

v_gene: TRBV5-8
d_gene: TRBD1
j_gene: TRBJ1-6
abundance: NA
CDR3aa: CASSPSRTGGYSPLHF

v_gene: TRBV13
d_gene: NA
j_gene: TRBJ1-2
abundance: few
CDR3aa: CASSLGRGAAARYTF

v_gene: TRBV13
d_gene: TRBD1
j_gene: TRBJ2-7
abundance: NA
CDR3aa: CASSLGQGVYEQYF

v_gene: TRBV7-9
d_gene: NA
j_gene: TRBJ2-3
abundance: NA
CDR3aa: CASSLVGLGGITDTQYF

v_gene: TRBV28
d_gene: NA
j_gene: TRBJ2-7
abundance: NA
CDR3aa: CASSPAPVAHYEQYF

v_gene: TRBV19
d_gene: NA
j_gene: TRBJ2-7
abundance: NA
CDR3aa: CASSMGVTSYEQYF

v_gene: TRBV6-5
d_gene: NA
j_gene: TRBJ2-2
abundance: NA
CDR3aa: CASSYGQMNTGELFF

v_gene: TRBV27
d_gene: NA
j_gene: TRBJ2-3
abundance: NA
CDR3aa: CASSLLFTDTQYF

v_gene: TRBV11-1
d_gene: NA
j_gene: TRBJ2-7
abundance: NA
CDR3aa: CASTFRGAGYEQYF

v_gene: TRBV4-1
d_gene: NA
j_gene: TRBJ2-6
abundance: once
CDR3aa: CASSGLGGNVLTF

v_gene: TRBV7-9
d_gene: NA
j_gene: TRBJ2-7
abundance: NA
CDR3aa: CASSPPESLYEQYF

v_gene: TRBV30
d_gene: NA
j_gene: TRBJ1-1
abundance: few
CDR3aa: CAWSVLGTEAFF

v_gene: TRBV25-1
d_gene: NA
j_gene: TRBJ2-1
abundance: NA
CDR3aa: CASSQEVLGEQFF

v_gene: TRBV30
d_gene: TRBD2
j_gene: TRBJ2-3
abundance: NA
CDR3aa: CAWATSGSGDTQYF

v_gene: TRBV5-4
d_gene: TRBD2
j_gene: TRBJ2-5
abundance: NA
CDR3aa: CASRETSAETQYF

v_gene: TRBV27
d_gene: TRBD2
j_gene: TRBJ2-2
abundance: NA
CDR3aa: CASSLLGGGADGELFF

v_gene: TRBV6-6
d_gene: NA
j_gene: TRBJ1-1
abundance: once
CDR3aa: CASSVAGRNTEAFF

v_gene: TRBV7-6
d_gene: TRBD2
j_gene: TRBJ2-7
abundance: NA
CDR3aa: CASSFSRTSGVSYEQYF

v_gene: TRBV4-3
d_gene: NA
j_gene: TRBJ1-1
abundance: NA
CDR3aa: CASSQDSEGGTEAFF

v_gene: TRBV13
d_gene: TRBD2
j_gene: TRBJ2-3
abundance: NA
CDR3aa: CASSLGGTSGDTQYF

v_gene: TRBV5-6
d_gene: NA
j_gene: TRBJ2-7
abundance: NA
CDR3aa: CASSLESSYEQYF

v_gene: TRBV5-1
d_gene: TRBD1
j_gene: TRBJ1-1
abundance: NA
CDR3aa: CASTGQGKDTEAFF

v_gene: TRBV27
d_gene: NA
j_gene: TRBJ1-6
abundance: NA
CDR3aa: CASSHPGRYNSPLHF

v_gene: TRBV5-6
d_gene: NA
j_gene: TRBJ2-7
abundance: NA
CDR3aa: CASTEMGSIHEQYF

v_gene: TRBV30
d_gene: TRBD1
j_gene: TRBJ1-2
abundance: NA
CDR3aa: CAWSVGGQGYGYTF

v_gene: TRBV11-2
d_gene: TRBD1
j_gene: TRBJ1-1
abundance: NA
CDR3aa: CASSLATGGAAEAFF

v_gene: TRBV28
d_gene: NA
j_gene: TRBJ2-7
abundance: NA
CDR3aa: CASSAAGLGREQYF

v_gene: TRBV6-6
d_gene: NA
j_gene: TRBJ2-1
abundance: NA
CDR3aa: CASTYSNNEQFF

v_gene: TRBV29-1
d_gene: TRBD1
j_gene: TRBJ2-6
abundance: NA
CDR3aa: CSVEGTGGSGANVLTF

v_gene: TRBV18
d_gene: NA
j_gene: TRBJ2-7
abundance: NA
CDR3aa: CASSPPDSISYEQYF